This T cell receptor (beta chain) was obtained from a study of cytomegalovirus exposure and HLA in healthy donors. 60 Vbeta and 13 Jbeta primers were used in PCR. Authors' methods: In a later analysis, the count reached roughly 80 million unique TCR beta chains, with approximately 10 million shared. Only in-frame clones appear in the TCRdb table, and some are missing; sequencing was by immunoSEQ multiplex PCR. For V, J and clone size, that table is used; D and trimming come from the DNA. The profile shows about 200,000 clones, around 86% of them singletons. General observations from the study: When analyzed later, a missense DCLRE1C variant was found to be linked to TCR beta V- and J-gene trimming.

About this clone: Its antigen is unidentified.

The CDR3 consists of 15 residues. The V segment lost 9 bases and the J segment 0 bases; nucleotides outside the gene matches: 10. Germline V gives CDR1 LNHDA, CDR2 SQIVND (reference sequence). The sample was PBMCs. J is TRBJ1-1 and V is TRBV19, with 7 nucleotides matching TRBD1. The origin of this receptor is a woman in her thirties or forties in good health and CMV-seronegative. The CDR3 is CASHRGGLMNTEAFF. In nucleotides, the CDR3 is TGTGCCAGCCACCGAGGGGGCCTGATGAACACTGAAGCTTTCTTT.